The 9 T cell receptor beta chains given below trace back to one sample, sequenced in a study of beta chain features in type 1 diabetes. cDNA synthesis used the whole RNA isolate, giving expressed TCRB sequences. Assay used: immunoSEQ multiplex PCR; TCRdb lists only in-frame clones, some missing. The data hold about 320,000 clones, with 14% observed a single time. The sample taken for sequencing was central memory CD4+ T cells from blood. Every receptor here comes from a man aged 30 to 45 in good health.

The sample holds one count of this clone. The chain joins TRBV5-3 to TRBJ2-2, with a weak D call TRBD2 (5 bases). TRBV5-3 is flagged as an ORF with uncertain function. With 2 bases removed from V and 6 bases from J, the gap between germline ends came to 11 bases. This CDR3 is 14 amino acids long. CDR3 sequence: CARSFTGRAGELFF. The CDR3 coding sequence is TGTGCCAGAAGCTTCACGGGAAGGGCCGGGGAGCTGTTTTTT.

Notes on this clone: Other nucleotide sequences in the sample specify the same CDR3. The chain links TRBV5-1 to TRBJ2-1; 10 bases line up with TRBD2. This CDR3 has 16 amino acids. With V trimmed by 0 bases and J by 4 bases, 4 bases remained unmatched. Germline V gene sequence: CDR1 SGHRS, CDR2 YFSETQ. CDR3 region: CASSLGGTSAYNEQFF. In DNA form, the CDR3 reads TGCGCCAGCAGCTTGGGCGGGACTAGCGCGTACAATGAGCAGTTCTTC.

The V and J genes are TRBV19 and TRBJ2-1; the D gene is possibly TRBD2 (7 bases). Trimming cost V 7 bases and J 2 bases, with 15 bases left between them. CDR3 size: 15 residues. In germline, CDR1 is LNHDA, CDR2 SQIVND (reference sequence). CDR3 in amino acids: CASTYTGGAYNEQFF. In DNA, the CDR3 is TGTGCCAGTACTTATACGGGGGGCGCCTACAATGAGCAGTTCTTC.

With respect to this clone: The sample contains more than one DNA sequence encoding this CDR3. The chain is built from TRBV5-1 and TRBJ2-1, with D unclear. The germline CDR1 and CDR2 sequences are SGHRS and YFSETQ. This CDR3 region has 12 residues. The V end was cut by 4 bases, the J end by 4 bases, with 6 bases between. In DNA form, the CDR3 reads TGCGCCAGCAGCCTTCAATACAATGAGCAGTTCTTC. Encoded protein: CASSLQYNEQFF.

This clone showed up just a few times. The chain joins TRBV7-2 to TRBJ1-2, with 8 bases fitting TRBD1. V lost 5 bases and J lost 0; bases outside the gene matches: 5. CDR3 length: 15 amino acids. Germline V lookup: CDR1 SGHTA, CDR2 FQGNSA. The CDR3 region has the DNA TGTGCCAGCAGCCAAGGGACAGGTCCTAACTATGGCTACACCTTC. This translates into CASSQGTGPNYGYTF.

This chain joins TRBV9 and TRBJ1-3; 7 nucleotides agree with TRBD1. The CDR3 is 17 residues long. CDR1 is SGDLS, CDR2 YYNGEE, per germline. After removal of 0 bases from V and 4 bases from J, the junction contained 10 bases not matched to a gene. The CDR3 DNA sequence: TGTGCCAGCAGCGTAGTTGCGGAGGGGGCAGTGGGAAACACCATATATTTT. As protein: CASSVVAEGAVGNTIYF.

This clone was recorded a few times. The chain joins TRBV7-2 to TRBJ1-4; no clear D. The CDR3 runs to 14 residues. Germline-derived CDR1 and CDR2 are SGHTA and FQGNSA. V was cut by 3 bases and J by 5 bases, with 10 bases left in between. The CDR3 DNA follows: TGTGCCAGCAGCTTTATGCGGGGAAATGAAAAACTGTTTTTT. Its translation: CASSFMRGNEKLFF.

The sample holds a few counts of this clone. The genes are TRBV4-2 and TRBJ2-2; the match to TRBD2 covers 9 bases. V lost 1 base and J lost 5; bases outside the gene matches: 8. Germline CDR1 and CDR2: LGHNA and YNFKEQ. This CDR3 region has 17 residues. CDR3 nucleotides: TGTGCCAGCAGCCAAGGGTCCGCGGGAGGGCAAACCGGGGAGCTGTTTTTT. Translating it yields CASSQGSAGGQTGELFF.

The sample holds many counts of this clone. The CDR3 DNA reads TGTGCCAGCAGCTCGCCTTTAGGGAGGCTGAACACTGAAGCTTTCTTT. Its translation: CASSSPLGRLNTEAFF. The J gene is TRBJ1-1, the V gene TRBV13; D unresolved. The germline CDR1 and CDR2 sequences are PRHDT and FYEKMQ (reference sequence). Trimming shortened V by 4 bases and J by 0 bases, and 15 bases separated the two germline ends. The CDR3 extends over 16 amino acids.